This T cell receptor (beta chain) was identified in a study of T cell responses to AZD1222 COVID-19 vaccine (dated by TCRdb to the early 2020s). As for the study more broadly: Because spike-specific TCR depth and breadth did not differ between the two schedules, AZD1222 recipients who got a second dose at roughly 4 weeks were pooled with those who got a second dose at roughly 12 weeks. A total of over 230 trial participants underwent TCR sequencing, of whom about 210 had received two doses of AZD1222 and 26 had received two doses of the MenACWY control vaccine. Trial participants were enrolled by age into subgroups of 18-55, 56-69 and 70-plus years, and approximately 150, 30 and 60 TCR-sequenced participants, respectively, were included in these subgroups.

Sample time point, as interpreted from the label and publication: baseline before first vaccination. Samples from vaccinated people were obtained from the UK trials COV001 and COV002, which included a single-blind randomized controlled phase 2/3 trial of AZD1222 (ChAdOx1 nCoV-19) in healthy adults. For TCRbeta chain sequencing, PBMC samples from trial participants were taken at day 0 and at day 28 after the second dose. The CDR3 regions of human TCRbeta chains were analyzed by immunosequencing. The study's processing was this. TCRs in the repertoires were compared against a reference library of SARS-CoV-2-specific TCRs that had been generated with the MIRA antigen-specificity platform. Breadth was defined as the fraction of unique TCRs that were SARS-CoV-2-associated, and depth was defined as the fraction of total T cells that were SARS-CoV-2-associated. Using the MIRA data, every spike-specific TCR was mapped to the spike region that the TCR reacted to and assigned to either a CD4 or a CD8 class. Log10-transformed breadth and depth values were compared by one-way ANOVA with Sidak's multiple comparisons tests. Not all clones reach the TCRdb copy of this immuneACCESS table, which keeps in-frame sequences only. Checked studies attribute under half of the gap to unresolved V genes and leave the rest unexplained. V, J and clone size are taken as reported in that table, and D and trimming were inferred from the DNA itself. The sample has some 97,000 clones on record, 80% to 95% of them singletons. 1.7% of the sample is held by the ten biggest clonotypes.

After removal of 5 bases from V and 5 bases from J, the junction retains 8 bases not matched to a gene. The cysteine opens and the phenylalanine closes a CDR3 of 15 amino acids. The retained sequence is limited to the CDR3, 45 bases, with the frame set at the first base. From the germline V gene (reference sequence), CDR1 is MNHEY and CDR2 is SMNVEV. Broad study findings and their caveats: Only five to seven AZD1222 recipients were SARS-CoV-2 seropositive at baseline, limiting conclusions about previously exposed vaccinees. In the small 56-69-year group, the increase in depth fell short of significance, most likely because of low power. No day 14 peak-response samples were available, so repertoires were characterized only after the peak T cell response. The whole spike protein was spanned by vaccine-associated CD4 TCRs, and dominant responses were seen in regions 160-218 and 743-854. Spike-specific TCR breadth and depth rose significantly after two AZD1222 doses compared with day 0 and with MenACWY recipients. Participants were mostly white British and included more females than males, and it was suggested by the authors that clonal diversity may have been underestimated. Reportedly, close to half of the unique spike-specific TCRs recognized epitopes lying outside the regions that are mutated in the B.1.351 and B.1.1.7 variants.

This clone is a singleton in its sample. There is no known antigen for this receptor. Base qualities were left out, and no much larger clone turns up one base away. The chain is encoded by TRBV27 joined to TRBJ2-7; 11 junctional bases match TRBD2. The receptor comes from an adult in good health. This specimen consisted of peripheral blood, obtained on day 0 of AZD1222 vaccination. Here is the DNA: TGTGCCAGCAGTACCGGGGCTAGCGGGAGGAACGAGCAGTACTTC. Its protein product is CASSTGASGRNEQYF.